This TCR beta chain was captured by sequencing in a study of blood T cell repertoires in COVID-19. On the study more broadly: T cells, B-cell-depleted T cells, or PBMCs supplied cDNA or gDNA.

This clone has only one observation. V was pared by 4 bases and J by 0 bases, with 17 bases between. CDR3 size: 17 residues. Germline V gene lookup returns CDR1 SGHDT and CDR2 YYEEEE. The repertoire was sequenced with immunoSEQ multiplex PCR; TCRdb's copy has only in-frame clones and lacks some. The sample consists of about 68,000 clones, about 82% of them appearing once. The sequence was collected from a man between 50 and 59 years old with acute or convalescent COVID-19. Sequencing was carried out using peripheral blood. The rearrangement uses TRBV5-6 and TRBJ2-1; D is uncertain. CDR3 protein: CASSQLQLAISYNEQFF. CDR3 DNA sequence: TGTGCCAGCAGCCAACTCCAATTAGCAATCTCCTACAATGAGCAGTTCTTC.